A selection of T cell receptor beta chains follows, all from one sample in a study of OX40 agonist ivuxolimab in advanced cancers. Here immunoSEQ multiplex PCR was the method, and the copy in TCRdb shows in-frame clones only, minus some. The sample gives about 77,000 clones, around 86% of which show up once; 6.2% is in the top ten. Sequencing was performed on CD4+ or CD8+ T cells sorted from blood, taken in a trial of the OX40 agonist ivuxolimab. The receptors were sampled from an adult with an advanced solid tumor such as melanoma, head and neck, liver or kidney cancer. CDR3s include the opening cysteine and the closing phenylalanine or tryptophan. D genes are given only for firm matches. Clone size is shown for a subset of rows, as once, few, many or a class of expanded clone.

v_call,clone_size,j_call,d_call,cdr3_nt,cdr3_aa
TRBV7-6,-,TRBJ2-1,TRBD2,TGTGCCAGCAGTTCGCGGGAGGGCCCCTACAATGAGCAGTTCTTC,CASSSREGPYNEQFF
TRBV9,-,TRBJ1-4,-,TGTGCCAGCAGCTTTCGACAAGGGCAGAATGAAAAACTGTTTTTT,CASSFRQGQNEKLFF
TRBV7-9,-,TRBJ1-6,TRBD1,TGTGCCAGCAGCAGCCGGGACAGAGATAATTCACCCCTCCACTTT,CASSSRDRDNSPLHF
TRBV5-1,-,TRBJ2-5,TRBD2,TGCGCCAGCCGACAATTTAGCGGGAACCAAGAGACCCAGTACTTC,CASRQFSGNQETQYF
TRBV5-8,-,TRBJ2-7,-,TGTGCCAGCAGCTTAGGAGGGATCCAGTCCTACGAGCAGTACTTC,CASSLGGIQSYEQYF
TRBV27,-,TRBJ2-5,TRBD2,TGTGCCAGCAGTTTACGGGGGGGCGTAGAGACCCAGTACTTC,CASSLRGGVETQYF
TRBV9,-,TRBJ2-3,TRBD2,TGTGCCAGCAGCACCGGGACTAGCGGGAGAAGTACAGATACGCAGTATTTT,CASSTGTSGRSTDTQYF
TRBV5-1,-,TRBJ2-7,-,TGCGCCAGCAGCCGCCAACCTCTAGGACAAGACTACGAGCAGTACTTC,CASSRQPLGQDYEQYF
TRBV4-1,-,TRBJ1-2,-,TGCGCCAGCAGCCAAGAAAAGTTACCCTATGGCTACACCTTC,CASSQEKLPYGYTF
TRBV18,-,TRBJ2-3,-,TGTGCCAGCTCACCAAGTAAGGATACGCAGTATTTT,CASSPSKDTQYF
TRBV7-6,-,TRBJ1-1,TRBD1,TGTGCCAGCAGCACACGGACAGGGGGCCCCACTGAAGCTTTCTTT,CASSTRTGGPTEAFF
TRBV18,-,TRBJ1-1,-,TGTGCCAGCTCACCACCGCGTCAGGGGAAGAACACTGAAGCTTTCTTT,CASSPPRQGKNTEAFF
TRBV27,-,TRBJ1-6,TRBD1,TGTGCCAGCAGAGACCCACAGGGGGTTGGAGTAAATTCACCCCTCCACTTT,CASRDPQGVGVNSPLHF
TRBV7-2,-,TRBJ2-7,TRBD1,TGTGCCAGCAGCCGGACAGGGGGCGACTCCTACGAGCAGTACTTC,CASSRTGGDSYEQYF
TRBV19,few,TRBJ1-2,-,TGTGCCAGTAGTAGGCAGTCTACATCCTATGGCTACACCTTC,CASSRQSTSYGYTF
TRBV4-3,-,TRBJ2-5,TRBD2,TGCGCCAGCAGCCAAGAAGCGTATGGGAGGACTAGCGGGAGGGCCAAAAAGACCCAGTACTTC,CASSQEAYGRTSGRAKKTQYF
TRBV4-1,-,TRBJ1-1,-,TGCGCCAGCAGCCAAGATCCGAAGGGATCGAACACTGAAGCTTTCTTT,CASSQDPKGSNTEAFF
TRBV18,-,TRBJ1-5,TRBD1,TGTGCCAGCCACCCCGGGACAGGGGGCTCAAGGGTCAATCAGCCCCAGCATTTT,CASHPGTGGSRVNQPQHF
TRBV19,-,TRBJ2-1,-,TGTGCCAGTACAGAGGGAGAGGTCCGGATTACCAAGCGCAATGAGCAGTTCTTC,CASTEGEVRITKRNEQFF
TRBV15,few,TRBJ2-7,TRBD1,TGTGCCACCAGAAGGACAGGGGTGTCCTACGAGCAGTACTTC,CATRRTGVSYEQYF
TRBV7-2,-,TRBJ2-7,TRBD1,TGTGCCAGCAACCGGGACAGCTACGAGCAGTACTTC,CASNRDSYEQYF
TRBV30,-,TRBJ1-1,TRBD1,TGTGCCTGGAGTGCCCACAGGGGCATGAACACTGAAGCTTTCTTT,CAWSAHRGMNTEAFF